This paragraph covers one TCR beta chain sequence. Its target is unknown. The junction and the germline gene differ at one end; a read error may be behind it. The data belong to a study of OX40 agonist ivuxolimab in advanced cancers. Study-wide background: Partial responses were observed in three patients, of whom one had hepatocellular carcinoma and two had cutaneous melanoma.

Study-level results: What antigens the expanded peripheral T cells recognized was never established.

Autoimmune disease history or systemic immunosuppression disqualified patients. Profiled with immunoSEQ multiplex PCR; TCRdb holds only in-frame clones, not every one. The table has 60,000 to 100,000 clones, around 93% seen once. This CDR3 is built from 13 residues. The germline CDR1 and CDR2 sequences are MNHNS and SASEGT. Sequencing used CD4+ or CD8+ T cells sorted from blood, obtained in a trial of the OX40 agonist ivuxolimab. This chain uses TRBV6-1 with TRBJ2-7; possible D gene TRBD2, 5 bases. The receptor's source is an adult with an advanced solid tumor such as melanoma, head and neck, liver or kidney cancer. This CDR3 reads CASSGSTPYEQYF. The CDR3 DNA reads TGTGCTAGCAGCGGTAGTACCCCCTACGAGCAGTACTTC.